This T cell receptor beta chain was retrieved from a study of cytomegalovirus exposure and HLA in healthy donors. Findings and caveats of the study: Among TCR sequences, most were rare, though some public TCRs appeared in many donors.

It was the 120-subject validation cohort, separate from the roughly 700-subject first cohort, to which the donors belonged. To note about this clone: Its cognate antigen is unknown.

The protocol was immunoSEQ multiplex PCR, while the TCRdb copy is restricted to in-frame clones and leaves out a portion. The sample has some 130,000 clones; approximately 80% are singletons. V was pared by 4 bases and J by 3 bases, with 6 bases of the junction left unmatched. The CDR3 has 15 residues. Germline loops: CDR1 SGHNT, CDR2 YENEEA. The specimen sequenced was PBMCs. This rearrangement joins TRBV11-3 to TRBJ2-5, with 9 bases identical to TRBD1. The origin of this receptor is a man aged 25 to 40 in good health and CMV-seropositive. Here the CDR3 DNA reads TGTGCCAGCAGCTCCGGGACAGGGAAAGAAGAGACCCAGTACTTC. Encoded protein: CASSSGTGKEETQYF.